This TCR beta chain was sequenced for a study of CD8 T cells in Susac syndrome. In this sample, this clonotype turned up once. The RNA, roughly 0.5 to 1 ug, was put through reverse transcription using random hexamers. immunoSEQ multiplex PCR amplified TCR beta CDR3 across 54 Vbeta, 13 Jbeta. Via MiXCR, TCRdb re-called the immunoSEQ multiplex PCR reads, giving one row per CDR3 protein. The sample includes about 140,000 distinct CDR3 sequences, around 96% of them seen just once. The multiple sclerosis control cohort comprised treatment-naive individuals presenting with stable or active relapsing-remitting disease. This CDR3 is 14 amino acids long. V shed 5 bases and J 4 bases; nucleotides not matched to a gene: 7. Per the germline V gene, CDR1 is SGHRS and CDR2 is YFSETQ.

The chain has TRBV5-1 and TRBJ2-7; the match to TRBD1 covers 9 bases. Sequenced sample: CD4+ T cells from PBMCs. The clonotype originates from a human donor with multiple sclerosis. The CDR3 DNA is TGCGCCAGCAGACAGGGGACAGGGACTTACGAGCAGTACTTC. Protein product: CASRQGTGTYEQYF. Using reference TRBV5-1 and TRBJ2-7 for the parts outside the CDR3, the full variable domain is KAGVTQTPRYLIKTRGQQVTLSCSPISGHRSVSWYQQTPGQGLQFLFEYFSETQRNKGNFPGRFSGRQFSNSRSEMNVSTLELGDSALYLCASRQGTGTYEQYFGPGTRLTVT.